This TCR beta chain was sequenced in a study of molecular identifiers for immune sequencing clone quantification. Regarding the study as a whole: Highly expanded clone sizes could be underestimated by identical TCR molecules sharing a barcode.

Trimming removed 3 bases from V and 2 bases from J, with 14 bases in between. This CDR3 has 15 residues. This clonotype came up a few times. Its target is unknown. The authors gated naive CD8 T cells as CD8+CD4-CCR7+CD45RA+ for sorting. MiXCR, run by TCRdb on the PCR reads, gives a single entry per CDR3 protein. In the table there are 300,000 to 400,000 distinct CDR3 sequences, roughly 24% of which are singletons. The chain links TRBV12-3 or TRBV12-4 to TRBJ2-7; no firm D call. The TCR sequence derives from a human donor in good health. Some libraries in this study had Jurkat cell RNA spiked in. Sequences were obtained from naive CD8+ T cells from blood, with Jurkat cell RNA spiked in. Documented subset: FACS-sorted CD8+CD4-CCR7+CD45RA+ naive T cells. The CDR3 region is CASSFGSPRAYEQYF. The CDR3 DNA reads TGTGCCAGCAGTTTCGGCTCTCCTCGAGCCTACGAGCAGTACTTC.